Presented here are 16 T cell receptor beta chains from one specimen sequenced in a study of brain metastases from non-small cell lung cancer. The protocol was immunoSEQ multiplex PCR, while the TCRdb copy is restricted to in-frame clones and leaves out a portion. Among 850 to 1,000 clones listed, over 70% were seen once. The specimen sequenced was tumor-adjacent normal tissue. The receptors originated from a donor at least 40 years old with non-small cell lung cancer.

On this clone itself: At one end, the junction sequence differs from germline, possibly due to a read error. This chain links TRBV4-3 with TRBJ2-2; TRBD2 might be the D (6 bases). The CDR3 runs to 16 residues. The germline V gene has CDR1 LGHNA and CDR2 YSLEER. This CDR3 is CASSQEGAGGTEELFF. The CDR3 DNA follows: TGCGCCAGCAGCCAAGAAGGAGCGGGCGGAACCGAGGAGCTGTTTTTT.

The genes are TRBV5-1 and TRBJ1-1, with 9 bases that match TRBD1. The germline gives CDR1 SGHRS, CDR2 YFSETQ. The CDR3 totals 14 residues. V lost 4 bases, J lost 4 bases, and 5 bases stayed unmatched. CDR3 residues: CASSPRQGGTEAFF. The CDR3 DNA reads as TGCGCCAGCAGCCCGAGACAGGGGGGCACTGAAGCTTTCTTT.

This rearrangement joins TRBV15 to TRBJ2-7; TRBD2 aligns across 13 bases. V lost 5 bases to trimming and J lost 2 bases; unmatched junction nucleotides: 3. This CDR3 comprises 15 residues. Germline CDR1 is LNHNV and CDR2 is YYDKDF (reference sequence). The CDR3 DNA is TGTGCCACCAGCGAGGGACTAGCGGGGACCTACGAGCAGTACTTC. Translating gives CATSEGLAGTYEQYF.

J is TRBJ2-2 and V is TRBV18, with D perhaps TRBD1 or TRBD2 (5 bases each). Germline V CDR1 and CDR2: KGHSH, LQKENI. This CDR3 is built from 16 residues. The V gene lost 0 bases and the J gene lost 4 bases, with 12 bases spanning the gap. CDR3 sequence (DNA): TGTGCCAGCTCACCACCGACATCGGGGACCACCGGGGAGCTGTTTTTT. The encoded protein is CASSPPTSGTTGELFF.

The J gene is TRBJ1-2, the V gene TRBV3-1 (or the pseudogene TRBV3-2); D perhaps matches TRBD1 (5 bases). V was clipped by 4 bases and J by 5 bases, with 20 bases between them. Germline V gene sequence: CDR1 LGHDT, CDR2 YNNKEL (reference sequence). CDR3 length equals 16 residues. DNA of the CDR3: TGTGCCAGCAGCCGACTGAGGGGACGCGGGGGTTATGGCTACACCTTC. Translated: CASSRLRGRGGYGYTF.

Comment on this clone: An end of the junction does not agree with germline; a read error may underlie this. The chain recombines TRBV2 with TRBJ1-5, with 7 bases that match TRBD1. The CDR3 consists of 18 residues. CDR1 and CDR2 from the germline V gene are SNHLY and FYNNEI. The CDR3 loop is CASSTDREDPNSNQPQHF. Written as DNA, the CDR3 is TGTGCTAGCAGTACTGACAGGGAGGACCCAAATAGCAATCAGCCCCAGCATTTT.

This sequence joins TRBV12-3 or TRBV12-4 and TRBJ2-7; 8 bases map to TRBD1. The trim removed 5 bases at V and 7 bases at J, leaving 7 bases unmatched. The CDR3 has 13 residues. CDR3 residues: CASSPGTGPEQYF. The DNA for the CDR3 is TGTGCCAGCAGTCCCGGGACAGGCCCAGAGCAGTACTTC.

The chain couples TRBV19 to TRBJ1-1; D remains unclear. The germline V gene has CDR1 LNHDA and CDR2 SQIVND (reference sequence). The CDR3 extends over 12 amino acids. Trimming took 0 bases from V and 11 from J, leaving 10 bases between them. Here the CDR3 DNA reads TGTGCCAGTAGTATAGATCGGGCCCCCGCTTTCTTT. Translating gives CASSIDRAPAFF.

This clone was seen once. The chain links TRBV19 to TRBJ2-2, with 8 bases aligning to TRBD2. CDR1 LNHDA and CDR2 SQIVND come from the germline V gene (reference sequence). After removal of 9 bases from V and 6 bases from J, the junction contained 6 bases not matched to a gene. This CDR3 contains 13 residues. The CDR3 DNA reads as TGTGCCAGCTGTTATAGCGGGGCCGGGGAGCTGTTTTTT. It yields the protein CASCYSGAGELFF.

This chain connects TRBV7-2 to TRBJ1-5, with a weak D call TRBD1 (6 bases). The CDR3 extends over 15 amino acids. V was shortened by 4 bases and J by 7 bases, with 17 bases between the two germline ends. Germline V gene data show CDR1 as SGHTA and CDR2 as FQGNSA. This CDR3 reads CASSSGTGYGQPQHF. DNA of the CDR3: TGTGCCAGCAGCTCGGGAACAGGGTACGGACAGCCCCAGCATTTT.

The chain has TRBV29-1 and TRBJ2-1; 11 bases map to TRBD1. The V segment lost 2 bases and the J segment 7 bases; nucleotides outside the gene matches: 10. This CDR3 has 16 amino acids. Germline V lookup: CDR1 SQVTM, CDR2 ANQGSEA. The chain's CDR3 is CSVELWTGGTLNEQFF. Here the CDR3 DNA reads TGCAGCGTTGAATTATGGACAGGGGGCACCTTGAATGAGCAGTTCTTC.

Notes on this clone: Other DNA variants within this sample encode the same CDR3. In nucleotides, the CDR3 is TGCGCCAGCAGCCAAGATCGAGTTGGCAATCAGCCCCAGCATTTT. Translated: CASSQDRVGNQPQHF. The chain is built from TRBV4-3 and TRBJ1-5; D remains unclear. Trimming pared 0 bases from V and 2 bases from J, leaving 8 bases between. Germline CDR1 LGHNA, CDR2 YSLEER. The CDR3 has 15 amino acids.

The chain carries TRBV10-3 and TRBJ1-6; 7 bases fit TRBD1. Trimming removed 4 bases from V and 0 bases from J; junction bases left unmatched: 21. The CDR3 runs 22 residues. CDR1 is ENHRY and CDR2 is SYGVKD in the germline V gene. CDR3: CAISGRNEQGPRLSSYNSPLHF. The CDR3 nucleotides read TGTGCCATCAGTGGGAGAAACGAACAGGGGCCGCGACTAAGCTCCTATAATTCACCCCTCCACTTT.

V gene TRBV10-3 combines with J gene TRBJ1-5; TRBD1 is a possible D gene (5 bases). Looked up from germline, CDR1 is ENHRY and CDR2 is SYGVKD. V lost 0 bases to trimming and J lost 5 bases, with 20 bases between them. CDR3 size: 18 residues. CDR3 bases: TGTGCCATCAGTGAGTCGTGGGACGGCGCCGCGGATTATCAGCCCCAGCATTTT. Translated, it gives CAISESWDGAADYQPQHF.

V usage is TRBV19 and J usage is TRBJ2-2; TRBD2 might be the D (7 bases). CDR3 length: 14 amino acids. V was cut by 3 bases and J by 8 bases, with 13 bases left in between. Germline V gene lookup returns CDR1 LNHDA and CDR2 SQIVND (reference sequence). The CDR3 region is CASSIRGASGELFF. The DNA for the CDR3 is TGTGCCAGTAGTATTCGGGGGGCCTCTGGGGAGCTGTTTTTT.

The gene calls are TRBV4-3 and TRBJ1-1, with D possibly TRBD1 on 5 matching bases. The CDR3 is 14 amino acids. The ends were cut back, 8 bases at V and 1 base at J, with 14 bases in the middle. Germline V gives CDR1 LGHNA, CDR2 YSLEER. CDR3 amino acids: CASSPRGTNTEAFF. Written as DNA, the CDR3 is TGCGCCAGCTCGCCGAGGGGAACGAACACTGAAGCTTTCTTT.